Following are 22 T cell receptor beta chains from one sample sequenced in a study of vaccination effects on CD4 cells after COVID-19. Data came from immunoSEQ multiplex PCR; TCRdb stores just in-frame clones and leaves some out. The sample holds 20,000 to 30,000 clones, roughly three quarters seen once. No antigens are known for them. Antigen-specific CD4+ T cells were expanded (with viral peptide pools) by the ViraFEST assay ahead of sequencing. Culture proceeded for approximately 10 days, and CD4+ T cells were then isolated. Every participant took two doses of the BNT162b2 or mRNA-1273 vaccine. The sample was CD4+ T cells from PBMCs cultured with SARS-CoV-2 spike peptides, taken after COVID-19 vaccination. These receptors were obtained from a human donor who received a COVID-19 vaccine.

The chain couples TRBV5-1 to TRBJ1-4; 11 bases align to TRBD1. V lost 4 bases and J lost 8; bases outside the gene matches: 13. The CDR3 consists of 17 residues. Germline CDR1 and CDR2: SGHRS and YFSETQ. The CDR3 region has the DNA TGCGCCAGCAGCCTGGGACAGGGGGAAGGAAGGAGAGAAAAACTGTTTTTT. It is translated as CASSLGQGEGRREKLFF.

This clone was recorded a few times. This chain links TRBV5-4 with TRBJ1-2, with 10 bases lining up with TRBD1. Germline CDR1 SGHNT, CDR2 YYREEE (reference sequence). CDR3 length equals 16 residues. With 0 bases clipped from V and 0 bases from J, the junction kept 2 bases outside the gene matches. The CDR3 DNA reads TGTGCCAGCAGCTTGGGACAGGGGGCGGCTAACTATGGCTACACCTTC. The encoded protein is CASSLGQGAANYGYTF. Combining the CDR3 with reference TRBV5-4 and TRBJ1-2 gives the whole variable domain ETGVTQSPTHLIKTRGQQVTLRCSSQSGHNTVSWYQQALGQGPQFIFQYYREEENGRGNFPPRFSGLQFPNYSSELNVNALELDDSALYLCASSLGQGAANYGYTFGSGTRLTVV.

CDR3 in DNA: TGTGCCAGCAGCACCCGACAGGGGGTGACAGATACGCAGTATTTT. This gives the protein CASSTRQGVTDTQYF. V is TRBV9 and J is TRBJ2-3; 9 nucleotides match TRBD1. The J segment lost 3 bases and the V segment lost 4 bases, leaving 6 bases of the junction unmatched. The CDR3 covers 15 residues. The V gene's germline CDR1 is SGDLS and CDR2 YYNGEE. Filled out from reference TRBV9 and TRBJ2-3, the complete variable domain reads DSGVTQTPKHLITATGQRVTLRCSPRSGDLSVYWYQQSLDQGLQFLIQYYNGEERAKGNILERFSAQQFPDLHSELNLSSLELGDSALYFCASSTRQGVTDTQYFGPGTRLTVL.

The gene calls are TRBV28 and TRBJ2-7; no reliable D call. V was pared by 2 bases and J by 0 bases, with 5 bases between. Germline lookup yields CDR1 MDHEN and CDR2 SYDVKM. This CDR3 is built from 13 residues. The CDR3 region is CASSLLSSYEQYF. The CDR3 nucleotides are TGTGCCAGCAGTTTACTCAGCTCCTACGAGCAGTACTTC.

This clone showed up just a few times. CDR3 DNA: TGTGCCAGTAGTTCCAGGGTTAATTCACCCCTCCACTTT. Protein product: CASSSRVNSPLHF. The V and J genes are TRBV19 and TRBJ1-6; possibly TRBD1 for D (5 bases). The CDR3 has 13 amino acids. Trimming cost V 5 bases and J 6 bases, with 8 bases left between them. The germline CDR1 and CDR2 sequences are LNHDA and SQIVND (reference sequence).

The DNA of the CDR3 is TGTGCCAGCAGCGGCCCAGCGACAGAAAACATTCAGTACTTC. Residues: CASSGPATENIQYF. V and J are TRBV5-6 and TRBJ2-4; D is possibly TRBD1 (5 bases). This CDR3 has 14 residues. V shed 4 bases and J shed 5 bases, with 13 bases lying between them. Germline CDR1 SGHDT, CDR2 YYEEEE.

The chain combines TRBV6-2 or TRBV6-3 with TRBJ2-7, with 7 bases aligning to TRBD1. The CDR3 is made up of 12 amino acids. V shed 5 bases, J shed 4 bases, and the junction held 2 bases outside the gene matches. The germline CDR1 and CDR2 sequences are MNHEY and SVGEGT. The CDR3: CASSQTGYEQYF. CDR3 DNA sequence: TGTGCCAGCAGTCAGACAGGGTACGAGCAGTACTTC.

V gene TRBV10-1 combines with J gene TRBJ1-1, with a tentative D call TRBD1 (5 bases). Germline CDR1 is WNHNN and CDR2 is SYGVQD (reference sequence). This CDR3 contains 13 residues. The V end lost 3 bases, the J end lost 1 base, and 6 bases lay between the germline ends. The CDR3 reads CASSDQGNTEAFF. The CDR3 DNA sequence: TGCGCCAGCAGTGACCAGGGGAACACTGAAGCTTTCTTT.

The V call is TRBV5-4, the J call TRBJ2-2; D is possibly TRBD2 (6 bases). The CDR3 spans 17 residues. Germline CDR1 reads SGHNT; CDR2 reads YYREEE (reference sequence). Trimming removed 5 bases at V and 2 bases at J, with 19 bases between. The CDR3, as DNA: TGTGCCAGCAGGAAGGCGGGGAGAGGTTTAAACACCGGGGAGCTGTTTTTT. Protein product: CASRKAGRGLNTGELFF.

Here the CDR3 reads CASSPPTRTGRSGYTF. As DNA, the CDR3 is TGTGCCAGCTCACCACCTACCCGGACAGGGAGAAGTGGCTACACCTTC. The chain has TRBV18 and TRBJ1-2; 8 bases are shared with TRBD1. The ends lost 0 bases at V and 7 bases at J; junction bases unmatched: 10. This CDR3 is built from 16 residues. CDR1 and CDR2 from the germline V gene are KGHSH and LQKENI.

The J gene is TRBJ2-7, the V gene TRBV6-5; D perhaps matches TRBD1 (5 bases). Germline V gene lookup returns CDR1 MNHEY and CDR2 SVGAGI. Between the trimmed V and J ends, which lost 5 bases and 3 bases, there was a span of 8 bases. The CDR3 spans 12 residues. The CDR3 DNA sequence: TGTGCCAGCAGTAAACAGGTCTACGAGCAGTACTTC. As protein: CASSKQVYEQYF.

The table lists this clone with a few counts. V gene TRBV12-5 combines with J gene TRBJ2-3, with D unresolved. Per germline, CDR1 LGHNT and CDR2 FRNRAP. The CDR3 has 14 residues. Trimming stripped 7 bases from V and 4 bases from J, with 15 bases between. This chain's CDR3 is CASAPSSSSDTQYF. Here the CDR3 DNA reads TGTGCTAGTGCCCCCTCGAGTAGTTCAGATACGCAGTATTTT.

CDR3: CASSDSGGTNIQYF. The CDR3, as DNA: TGTGCCAGCAGTGACTCTGGGGGGACAAACATTCAGTACTTC. The chain has TRBV2 and TRBJ2-4, with D maybe TRBD2 (6 bases). The CDR3 is made up of 14 amino acids. Germline V gene sequence: CDR1 SNHLY, CDR2 FYNNEI. Trimming left V 3 bases short and J 6 bases short, with 12 bases between.

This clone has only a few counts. The CDR3 here is CATSDFNGNTGELFF. CDR3 in DNA: TGTGCCACCAGTGATTTTAACGGGAACACCGGGGAGCTGTTTTTT. The gene calls are TRBV24-1 and TRBJ2-2; D uncertain. There are 15 residues in the CDR3. Germline CDR1 reads KGHDR; CDR2 reads SFDVKD. V lost 1 base, J lost 1 base, and 6 bases lay in between.

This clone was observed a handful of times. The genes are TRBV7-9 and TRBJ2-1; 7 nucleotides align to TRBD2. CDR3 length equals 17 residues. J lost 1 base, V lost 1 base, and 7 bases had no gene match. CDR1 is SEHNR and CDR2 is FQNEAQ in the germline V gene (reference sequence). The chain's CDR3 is CASSLVGGRGSYNEQFF. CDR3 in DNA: TGTGCCAGCAGCTTAGTAGGTGGGAGGGGATCCTACAATGAGCAGTTCTTC.

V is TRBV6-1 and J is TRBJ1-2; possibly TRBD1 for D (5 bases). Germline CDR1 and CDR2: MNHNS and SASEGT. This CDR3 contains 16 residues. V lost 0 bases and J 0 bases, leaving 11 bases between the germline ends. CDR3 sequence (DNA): TGTGCCAGCAGTGAAGCTTTCGGGGGAACTAACTATGGCTACACCTTC. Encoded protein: CASSEAFGGTNYGYTF.

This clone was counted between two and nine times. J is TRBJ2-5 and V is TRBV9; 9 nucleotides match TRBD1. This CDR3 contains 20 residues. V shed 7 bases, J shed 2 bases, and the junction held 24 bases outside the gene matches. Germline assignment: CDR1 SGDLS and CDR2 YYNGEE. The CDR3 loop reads CASGTFISAAGTGKQETQYF. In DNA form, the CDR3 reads TGTGCCAGCGGAACGTTCATTTCCGCAGCAGGGACAGGGAAACAAGAGACCCAGTACTTC. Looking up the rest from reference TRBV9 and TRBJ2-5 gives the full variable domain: DSGVTQTPKHLITATGQRVTLRCSPRSGDLSVYWYQQSLDQGLQFLIQYYNGEERAKGNILERFSAQQFPDLHSELNLSSLELGDSALYFCASGTFISAAGTGKQETQYFGPGTRLLVL.

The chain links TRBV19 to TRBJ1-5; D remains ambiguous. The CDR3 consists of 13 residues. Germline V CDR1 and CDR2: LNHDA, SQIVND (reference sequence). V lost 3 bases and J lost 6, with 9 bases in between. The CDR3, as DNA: TGTGCCAGTAGTATTCAAGGGTCTCAGCCCCAGCATTTT. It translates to CASSIQGSQPQHF.

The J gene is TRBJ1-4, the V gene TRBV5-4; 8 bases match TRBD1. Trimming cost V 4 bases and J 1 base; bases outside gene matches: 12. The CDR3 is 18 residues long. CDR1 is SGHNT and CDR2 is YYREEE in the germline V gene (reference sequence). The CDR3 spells CASSDYRGSFGTNEKLFF. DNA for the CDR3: TGTGCCAGCAGCGATTACAGGGGGTCCTTTGGAACTAATGAAAAACTGTTTTTT.

The CDR3 sequence: CASSRVVAGLTGSTDTQYF. In DNA, the CDR3 is TGTGCCAGCTCACGTGTTGTAGCGGGACTTACCGGTAGCACAGATACGCAGTATTTT. The chain recombines TRBV18 with TRBJ2-3, with 8 bases fitting TRBD2. The CDR3 runs 19 residues. V was pared by 4 bases and J by 0 bases, with 15 bases of the junction left unmatched. Germline V gene data show CDR1 as KGHSH and CDR2 as LQKENI.

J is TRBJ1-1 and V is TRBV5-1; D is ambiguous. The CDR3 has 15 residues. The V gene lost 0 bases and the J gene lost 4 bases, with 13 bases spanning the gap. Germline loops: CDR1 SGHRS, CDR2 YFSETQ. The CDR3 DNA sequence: TGCGCCAGCAGCTTGGGGAGGGAGGTGGCCACTGAAGCTTTCTTT. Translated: CASSLGREVATEAFF.

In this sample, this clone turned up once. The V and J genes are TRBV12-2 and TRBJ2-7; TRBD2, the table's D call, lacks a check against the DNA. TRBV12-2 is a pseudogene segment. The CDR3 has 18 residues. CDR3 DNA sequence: TGTGCAAGTCGCTTAGTTTCGACTTCCGGGACTAGTTTTTGCGAGCAGTACTTC. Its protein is CASRLVSTSGTSFCEQYF.